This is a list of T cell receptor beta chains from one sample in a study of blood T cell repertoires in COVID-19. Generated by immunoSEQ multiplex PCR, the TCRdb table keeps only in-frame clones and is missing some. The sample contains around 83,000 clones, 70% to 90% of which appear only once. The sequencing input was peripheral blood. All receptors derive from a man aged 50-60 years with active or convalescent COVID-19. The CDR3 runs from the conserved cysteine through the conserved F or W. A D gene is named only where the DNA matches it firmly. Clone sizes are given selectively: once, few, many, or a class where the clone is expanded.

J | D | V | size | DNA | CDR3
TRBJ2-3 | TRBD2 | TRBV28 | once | TGTGCCAGCAGTCAGACTAGCGGGAGGGCCTCGGGAGATACGCAGTATTTT | CASSQTSGRASGDTQYF
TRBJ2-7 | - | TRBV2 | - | TGTGCCAGCAGACCTGGGCTCGAGCAGTACTTC | CASRPGLEQYF
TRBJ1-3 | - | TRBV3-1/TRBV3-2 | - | TGTGCCAGCAGCATTCGCTCTGGAAACACCATATATTTT | CASSIRSGNTIYF
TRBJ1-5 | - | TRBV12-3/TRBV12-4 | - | TGTGCCAGCAGTTTGACACAAGATCAGCCCCAGCATTTT | CASSLTQDQPQHF
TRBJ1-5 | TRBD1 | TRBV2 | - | TGTGCCAGCAGCCCTAAGGAGAGGACAGGGACCCGAGCAAATCAGCCCCAGCATTTT | CASSPKERTGTRANQPQHF
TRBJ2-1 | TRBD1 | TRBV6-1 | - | TGTGCCAGCAGTGAACTAGGGACAGGGCAACAGTTCTTC | CASSELGTGQQFF
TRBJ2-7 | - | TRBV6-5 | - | TGTGCCACCTTTTCGACCGACAGAGGACAGTACTTC | CATFSTDRGQYF
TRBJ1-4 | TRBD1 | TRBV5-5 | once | TGTGCCAGCAGCTTGGTCGCGGGACAGGGGGCTAATGAAAAACTGTTTTTT | CASSLVAGQGANEKLFF
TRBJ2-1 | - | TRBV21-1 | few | TGTGCCAGCAGGTTTGGGTGGGAGGGTCGCAGCTCCTACAATGAGCAGTTCTTC | CASRFGWEGRSSYNEQFF
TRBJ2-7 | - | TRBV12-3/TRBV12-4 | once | TGTGCCAGCAGTGCGACAGCCTACGAGCAGTACTTC | CASSATAYEQYF
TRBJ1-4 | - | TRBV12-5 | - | TGTGCTAGTGGTCCCCGTGGGCCTCTTAGAACTAATGAAAAACTGTTTTTT | CASGPRGPLRTNEKLFF
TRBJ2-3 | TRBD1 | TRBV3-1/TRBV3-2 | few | TGTGCCAGCAGCGGAGGGACAGGGTACGCAGATACGCAGTATTTT | CASSGGTGYADTQYF
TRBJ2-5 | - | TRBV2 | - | TGTGCCAGCAGTGAACAGAGGTACGAGACCCAGTACTTC | CASSEQRYETQYF
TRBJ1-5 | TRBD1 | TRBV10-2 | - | TGCGCCAGCAGCCCGGGACAGGGGGTTGGGCAGCCCCAGCATTTT | CASSPGQGVGQPQHF
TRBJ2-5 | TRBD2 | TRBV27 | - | TGTGCCAGCAGTACTACCGGGACTAGCGGGAGGGCCGTAGAGACCCAGTACTTC | CASSTTGTSGRAVETQYF
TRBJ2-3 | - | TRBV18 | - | TGTGCCAGCTCACCAAACGGGGATACGCAGTATTTT | CASSPNGDTQYF
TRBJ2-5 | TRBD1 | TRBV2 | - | TGTGCCAGCAGCGCCGTAAGGGGGCCCTTGGAGACCCAGTACTTC | CASSAVRGPLETQYF
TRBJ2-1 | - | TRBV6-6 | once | TGTGCCAGCAAACAGCCCCCACTCCGGGAGCAGTTCTTC | CASKQPPLREQFF
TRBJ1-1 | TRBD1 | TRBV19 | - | TGTGCCAGTAGGCCGACAGGGGTGAACACTGAAGCTTTCTTT | CASRPTGVNTEAFF
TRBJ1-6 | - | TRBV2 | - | TGTGTCAGCAGTGAATGGGCAGCACTTCGTCAGTCTCAAAATTCACCCCTCCACTTT | CVSSEWAALRQSQNSPLHF
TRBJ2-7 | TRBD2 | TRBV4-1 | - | TGCGCCAGCAGCCAAGCGTGGGGCCTAGGGACTAGCGGGAGGTGGGAGCAGTACTTC | CASSQAWGLGTSGRWEQYF
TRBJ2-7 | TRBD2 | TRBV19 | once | TGTGCCAGTAGTTACGGGGGGGCCAGATACGAGCAGTACTTC | CASSYGGARYEQYF
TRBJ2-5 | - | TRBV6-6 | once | TGTGCCAGCGGACTCGCGGAGACCCAGTACTTC | CASGLAETQYF
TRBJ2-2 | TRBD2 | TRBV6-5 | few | TGTGCCAGTAAAAGGGAACTAGCGGGTACCGGGGAGCTGTTTTTT | CASKRELAGTGELFF
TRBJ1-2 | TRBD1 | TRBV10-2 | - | TGCGCCAGCAGTGAGGCCAGGGGGGATGGCTACACCTTC | CASSEARGDGYTF
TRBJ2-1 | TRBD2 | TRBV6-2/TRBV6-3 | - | TGTGCCAGCAGTTACGGACTAGCGGGGTCCTACAATGAGCAGTTCTTC | CASSYGLAGSYNEQFF
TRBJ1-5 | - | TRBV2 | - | TGTGCCAGCAGTGAGGGGCAGAATGTGCAGCCCCAGCATTTT | CASSEGQNVQPQHF
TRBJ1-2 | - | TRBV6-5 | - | TGTGCAACCCAAGAGTCCAGGGCAATTGGTGGCTACACCTTC | CATQESRAIGGYTF
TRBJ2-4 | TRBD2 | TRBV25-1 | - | TGTGCCAGCAGTGAATTCAGCGGGAACAAAAACATTCAGTACTTC | CASSEFSGNKNIQYF
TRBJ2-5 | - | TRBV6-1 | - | TGTGCCAGCAGTGAAATTTCGGGACTGGGTATCAGGACCCAGTACTTC | CASSEISGLGIRTQYF
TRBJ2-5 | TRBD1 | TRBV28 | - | TGTGCCAGCAGGGGACAGGTTAGAGAGACCCAGTACTTC | CASRGQVRETQYF
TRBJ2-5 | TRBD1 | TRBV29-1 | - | TGCAGCGTTGGGACAGGGGGCTGGGAGACCCAGTACTTC | CSVGTGGWETQYF
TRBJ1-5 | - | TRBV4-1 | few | TGCGCCAGCAGCCAACAAGACGGGGTGGTTCAGCCCCAGCATTTT | CASSQQDGVVQPQHF
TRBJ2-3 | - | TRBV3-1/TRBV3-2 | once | TGTGCCAGCAGCCAAGACAGGGGCTGGGATACGCAGTATTTT | CASSQDRGWDTQYF
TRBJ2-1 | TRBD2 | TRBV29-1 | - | TGCAGCGTTGCGGGGGGTTCGGGAGGCTACAATGAGCAGTTCTTC | CSVAGGSGGYNEQFF
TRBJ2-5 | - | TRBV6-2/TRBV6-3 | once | TGTGCCAGCAGTTCAGGGACACTGCGGGTGACCCAGTACTTC | CASSSGTLRVTQYF
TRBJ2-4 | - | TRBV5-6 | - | TGTGCCAGCAGCTACCGGGTAGCTTCGAGGGACTCCAAAAACATTCAGTACTTC | CASSYRVASRDSKNIQYF
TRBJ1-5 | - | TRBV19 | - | TGTGCCAGTAGTTCGGGCCCTGGGGGGTCTCAGCCCCAGCATTTT | CASSSGPGGSQPQHF
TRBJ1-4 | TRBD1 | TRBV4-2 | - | TGTGCCAGCAGCCGGGGGACAGGTGATGAAAAACTGTTTTTT | CASSRGTGDEKLFF
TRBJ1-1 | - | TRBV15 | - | TGTGCCACCAGCAGAGATCGTGGACAGAACACTGAAGCTTTCTTT | CATSRDRGQNTEAFF
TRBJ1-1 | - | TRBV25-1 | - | TGTGCCAGCAGTCTTCAGGGTAACACTGAAGCTTTCTTT | CASSLQGNTEAFF
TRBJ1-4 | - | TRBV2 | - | TGTGCCAGCACCTCAGGAAGAACTAATGAAAAACTGTTTTTT | CASTSGRTNEKLFF
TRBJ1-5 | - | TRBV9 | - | TGTGCCAGCAGCGTAGGCGGATACAATCAGCCCCAGCATTTT | CASSVGGYNQPQHF
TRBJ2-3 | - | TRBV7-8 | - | TGTGCCAGCAGCTTGGACTATAGCACAGATACGCAGTATTTT | CASSLDYSTDTQYF
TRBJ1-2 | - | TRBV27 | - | TGTGCCAGCAGTCTAACATGGGGAGCTAACTATGGCTACACCTTC | CASSLTWGANYGYTF
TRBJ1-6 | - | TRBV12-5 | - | TGTGCTAGTGCCAATAATTCACCCCTCCACTTT | CASANNSPLHF
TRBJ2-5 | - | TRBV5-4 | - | TGTGCCAGCAGCCCGGACGGGGGGCAGAAGACAGAGGCCCAGTACTTC | CASSPDGGQKTEAQYF
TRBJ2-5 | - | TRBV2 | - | TGTGCCAGCAATCGGCGGGAAAGGGAGACCCAGTACTTC | CASNRRERETQYF
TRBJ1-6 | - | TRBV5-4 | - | TGTGCCAGCAGCTCGGCGGGGCTGTTGGTATCACCCCTCCACTTT | CASSSAGLLVSPLHF
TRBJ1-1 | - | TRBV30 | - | TGTGCCTGGAGTGTATACTTAACTGAAGCTTTCTTT | CAWSVYLTEAFF
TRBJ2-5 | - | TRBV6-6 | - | TGTGCCAGCAGTTACCTAGGGGACTGGTACTTC | CASSYLGDWYF
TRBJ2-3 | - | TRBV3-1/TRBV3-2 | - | TGTGCCAGCAGCCAAGACAAGCGGCCCACAGATACGCAGTATTTT | CASSQDKRPTDTQYF
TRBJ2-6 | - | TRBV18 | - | TGTGCCAGCTCACCACTAACAGGGCTAACTCTGTATGCCAACGTCCTGACTTTC | CASSPLTGLTLYANVLTF
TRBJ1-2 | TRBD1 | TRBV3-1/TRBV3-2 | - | TGTGCCAGCAGCCAAGATTGGGAAGCGGGTCCTACAGGGGGTGGTTATGGCTACACCTTC | CASSQDWEAGPTGGGYGYTF
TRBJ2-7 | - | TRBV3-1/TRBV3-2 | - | TGTGCCAGCAGCCAAGTAGACTACGAGCAGTACTTC | CASSQVDYEQYF
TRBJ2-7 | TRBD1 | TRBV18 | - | TGTGCCAGCTCACCGGGTGTGGGACAGGGGATCGAGCAGTACTTC | CASSPGVGQGIEQYF
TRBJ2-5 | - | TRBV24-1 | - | TGTGCCACCAGTGATAGGGACTCCGTTGGGGAGACCCAGTACTTC | CATSDRDSVGETQYF
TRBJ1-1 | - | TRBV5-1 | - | TGCGCCAGCAGCCACCGGGGGGGCACTGAAGCTTTCTTT | CASSHRGGTEAFF